A single sample gave rise to the 18 T cell receptor beta chains below, sequenced in a study of cytomegalovirus exposure and HLA in healthy donors. Use of 60 Vbeta and 13 Jbeta primers characterized the PCR. The data were produced by immunoSEQ multiplex PCR, yet TCRdb's version contains in-frame clones alone and is incomplete. The data contain about 120,000 clones, about 8.6% of them seen just once; the ten biggest clones take up 5% to 6.5%. Material: PBMCs. Receptor source: a woman between 35 and 50 years old in good health and CMV-seropositive.

This clone was seen ten or more times. Other DNA sequences of this sample code for an identical CDR3. The chain links TRBV6-6 to TRBJ1-6; D is undetermined. V dropped 3 bases and J dropped 0 bases, with 6 bases sitting between them. There are 15 residues in the CDR3. Germline CDR1 and CDR2: MNHNY and SVGAGI (reference sequence). CDR3 region: CASSYEISYNSPLHF. The CDR3 DNA sequence: TGTGCCAGCAGTTATGAGATCTCCTATAATTCACCCCTCCACTTT.

The chain joins TRBV15 to TRBJ1-1; D is uncertain. The CDR3 length is 13 residues. V gave up 2 bases and J gave up 1 base, with 5 bases separating them. The germline CDR1 and CDR2 sequences are LNHNV and YYDKDF (reference sequence). CDR3 loop: CATSRQENTEAFF. In DNA, the CDR3 is TGTGCCACCAGCAGACAGGAGAACACTGAAGCTTTCTTT.

As for this clone: The CDR3 ends on some other residue instead of the conserved phenylalanine or tryptophan, so this is likely a read error. The V gene is TRBV2, the J gene TRBJ1-1; 9 positions agree with TRBD1. V lost 4 bases and J lost 3; bases outside the gene matches: 0. The CDR3 length is 13 residues. Germline values: CDR1 SNHLY, CDR2 FYNNEI. This chain's CDR3 is CASSGQGDTEAFL. CDR3 nucleotides: TGTGCCAGCAGTGGACAGGGGGACACTGAAGCTTTCTTG.

V usage is TRBV18 and J usage is TRBJ2-7; a possible D gene is TRBD1 (6 bases). V was pared by 3 bases and J by 3 bases, with 15 bases between. This CDR3 has 15 amino acids. CDR1 is KGHSH, CDR2 LQKENI, per germline. The CDR3 loop reads CASSPQRGQHYEQYF. CDR3 bases: TGTGCCAGCTCACCTCAGCGAGGACAGCACTACGAGCAGTACTTC. Using reference TRBV18 and TRBJ2-7 for the parts outside the CDR3, the full variable domain is NAGVMQNPRHLVRRRGQEARLRCSPMKGHSHVYWYRQLPEEGLKFMVYLQKENIIDESGMPKERFSAEFPKEGPSILRIQQVVRGDSAAYFCASSPQRGQHYEQYFGPGTRLTVT.

This clone has a handful of counts. This rearrangement joins TRBV9 to TRBJ2-7, with no clear D. The CDR3 is 13 amino acids. Germline-derived CDR1 and CDR2 are SGDLS and YYNGEE. The V end lost 4 bases, the J end lost 5 bases, and 13 bases lay between the germline ends. Here the CDR3 DNA reads TGTGCCAGCAGCAATCAAGATCGAGACGAGCAGTACTTC. This encodes CASSNQDRDEQYF.

In this sample, this clone turned up many times. V and J are TRBV20-1 and TRBJ1-1; D is undetermined. This CDR3 comprises 11 residues. The germline V gene encodes CDR1 DFQATT and CDR2 SNEGSKA (reference sequence). Trimming removed 5 bases at V and 3 bases at J, with 7 bases between. The DNA of the CDR3 is TGCAGTGCTGAGCCCCACACTGAAGCTTTCTTT. It is translated as CSAEPHTEAFF.

This clone came up a few times. This chain links TRBV30 with TRBJ2-7; D gene uncertain. The V gene lost 6 bases and the J gene lost 0 bases, with 12 bases spanning the gap. CDR3 length equals 13 residues. Per germline, CDR1 GTSNPN and CDR2 SVGIG (reference sequence). The CDR3: CACSTLSSYEQYF. The CDR3 nucleotides read TGTGCCTGTTCGACACTGAGCTCCTACGAGCAGTACTTC. The complete variable domain, with remaining parts taken from reference TRBV30 and TRBJ2-7, reads SQTIHQWPATLVQPVGSPLSLECTVEGTSNPNLYWYRQAAGRGLQLLFYSVGIGQISSEVPQNLSASRPQDRQFILSSKKLLLSDSGFYLCACSTLSSYEQYFGPGTRLTVT.

The table lists this clone with many counts. The rearrangement uses TRBV6-4 and TRBJ2-2; D not certain. V gave up 2 bases and J gave up 3 bases, with 4 bases separating them. The CDR3 totals 13 residues. CDR1 MRHNA and CDR2 SNTAGT come from the germline V gene. The CDR3 loop is CASSDRDTGELFF. Written as DNA, the CDR3 is TGTGCCAGCAGTGACCGGGACACCGGGGAGCTGTTTTTT.

This clone came up a few times. This rearrangement joins TRBV5-1 to TRBJ2-5; 9 positions agree with TRBD1. Germline lookup yields CDR1 SGHRS and CDR2 YFSETQ. The CDR3 loop spans 17 amino acids. V lost 0 bases, J lost 4 bases, and 10 bases stayed unmatched. The CDR3 loop reads CASSLEPSGTGPETQYF. The CDR3 DNA reads as TGCGCCAGCAGCTTGGAACCCTCCGGGACAGGGCCAGAGACCCAGTACTTC.

The chain is built from TRBV11-3 and TRBJ2-1; 10 bases map to TRBD1. Germline CDR1 reads SGHNT; CDR2 reads YENEEA. The CDR3 spans 17 residues. The J segment lost 6 bases and the V segment lost 5 bases, leaving 13 bases of the junction unmatched. The CDR3 bases are TGTGCCAGCAGCCCCCGGGTTCGGACAGGGGGTACCAATGAGCAGTTCTTC. Its translation is CASSPRVRTGGTNEQFF.

This clone was counted only a few times. At the DNA level, this CDR3 is encoded by other sequences in the same sample as well. This chain joins TRBV30 and TRBJ2-7; 11 bases align to TRBD1. V dropped 4 bases and J dropped 3; count of bases not matched to a gene: 14. The CDR3 consists of 17 residues. CDR1 is GTSNPN and CDR2 is SVGIG in the germline V gene (reference sequence). The CDR3 spells CAWIRGLRTGGHYEQYF. Here the CDR3 DNA reads TGTGCCTGGATACGCGGTCTCAGGACAGGGGGCCACTACGAGCAGTACTTC.

The chain couples TRBV2 to TRBJ2-7; tentative D call: TRBD1 (5 bases). CDR3 length: 16 residues. Between the trimmed V and J ends, which lost 6 bases and 2 bases, there was a span of 20 bases. CDR1 is SNHLY and CDR2 is FYNNEI in the germline V gene. CDR3: CASREKGTGPPYEQYF. The CDR3 nucleotides read TGTGCCAGCAGGGAAAAGGGCACAGGACCCCCCTACGAGCAGTACTTC.

The chain joins TRBV5-1 to TRBJ1-1; tentative D call: TRBD1 (6 bases). V shed 0 bases and J shed 2 bases, with 14 bases lying between them. Germline V gives CDR1 SGHRS, CDR2 YFSETQ. CDR3 length equals 16 residues. DNA of the CDR3: TGCGCCAGCAGCTTGGGGCAGGGGCGGTTTAACACTGAAGCTTTCTTT. Amino acids: CASSLGQGRFNTEAFF. Together with reference TRBV5-1 and TRBJ1-1, the CDR3 gives the full variable domain: KAGVTQTPRYLIKTRGQQVTLSCSPISGHRSVSWYQQTPGQGLQFLFEYFSETQRNKGNFPGRFSGRQFSNSRSEMNVSTLELGDSALYLCASSLGQGRFNTEAFFGQGTRLTVV.

This clone showed up just a few times. The chain employs TRBV15 and TRBJ2-2, with no clear D. This CDR3 contains 13 residues. Trimming removed 0 bases at V and 5 bases at J, with 4 bases between. Germline CDR1 and CDR2: LNHNV and YYDKDF (reference sequence). In nucleotides, the CDR3 is TGTGCCACCAGCAGAGAGCAGACCGGGGAGCTGTTTTTT. It specifies CATSREQTGELFF.

The chain is built from TRBV6-1 and TRBJ2-1; no reliable D call. The CDR3 loop spans 14 amino acids. Germline lookup yields CDR1 MNHNS and CDR2 SASEGT. V lost 0 bases and J 9 bases, leaving 12 bases between the germline ends. The CDR3, as DNA: TGTGCCAGCAGTGAAGCGAACAGATTCAGTGAGCAGTTCTTC. It translates to CASSEANRFSEQFF.

The chain employs TRBV7-2 and TRBJ1-1; 8 bases align to TRBD1. V lost 5 bases to trimming and J lost 7 bases; unmatched junction nucleotides: 3. This CDR3 has 12 residues. Per the germline V gene, CDR1 is SGHTA and CDR2 is FQGNSA. CDR3 region: CASSKDRVEAFF. In DNA form, the CDR3 reads TGTGCCAGCAGCAAGGACAGGGTTGAAGCTTTCTTT.

This clone was seen repeatedly, ten times or more. The J gene is TRBJ2-5, the V gene TRBV9; D not resolved. Germline CDR1 SGDLS, CDR2 YYNGEE. V lost 0 bases to trimming and J lost 3 bases, with 6 bases between them. CDR3 length equals 13 residues. CDR3 sequence reads: CASSVEGEETQYF. In DNA form, the CDR3 reads TGTGCCAGCAGCGTAGAAGGAGAAGAGACCCAGTACTTC.

This sequence joins TRBV9 and TRBJ1-2, with TRBD1 matching over 9 bases. This CDR3 contains 15 residues. From germline, CDR1 is SGDLS and CDR2 YYNGEE. Trimming at V came to 2 bases and at J to 5 bases, leaving 7 bases not matched to a gene. This CDR3 is CASSVGDRALYGYTF. Here the CDR3 DNA reads TGTGCCAGCAGCGTGGGGGACAGGGCACTATATGGCTACACCTTC.